The 4 T cell receptor beta chains below all came from one sample that was sequenced in a study of PD-L1 blockade in urothelial cancer. Profiling relied on immunoSEQ multiplex PCR, and the TCRdb table lists in-frame clones only, not all of them. The sample has just over 35,000 clones; about a third are singletons. The sequencing here drew on tumor tissue, taken before atezolizumab (anti-PD-L1) treatment. These receptors originate from a man in his 60s with urothelial cancer.

The chain links TRBV9 to TRBJ2-7; 8 bases match TRBD2. V shed 4 bases and J 5 bases; nucleotides not matched to a gene: 14. CDR3 length equals 16 residues. The germline CDR1 and CDR2 sequences are SGDLS and YYNGEE. CDR3 loop: CASSPRTSSGPNEQYF. CDR3 nucleotides: TGTGCCAGCAGCCCAAGGACTAGCAGTGGCCCGAACGAGCAGTACTTC.

CDR3 in DNA: TGTGCCAGCAAGCCGGACGGGGCAAAAGACGAGCAGTACTTC. Its protein product is CASKPDGAKDEQYF. This chain uses TRBV28 with TRBJ2-7, with D perhaps being TRBD1 or TRBD2 (5 bases each). V was clipped by 7 bases and J by 5 bases, with 18 bases between them. Per germline, CDR1 MDHEN and CDR2 SYDVKM. The CDR3 has 14 amino acids.

This clone came up a few times. The rearrangement uses TRBV19 and TRBJ1-5, with 11 bases identical to TRBD1. The CDR3 is 14 residues long. Germline V gene data show CDR1 as LNHDA and CDR2 as SQIVND (reference sequence). The V segment lost 6 bases and the J segment 6 bases; nucleotides outside the gene matches: 4. This CDR3 reads CASRSGTGGQPQHF. The CDR3 DNA reads as TGTGCCAGTAGATCCGGGACAGGGGGTCAGCCCCAGCATTTT.

This chain uses TRBV6-8 with TRBJ2-3; D tentatively reads TRBD1 or TRBD2 (6 bases each). The CDR3 extends over 15 amino acids. Germline CDR1 reads MNHGY; CDR2 reads SAAAGT. Trimming pared 6 bases from V and 7 bases from J, leaving 20 bases between. The CDR3 DNA follows: TGTGCCAGCAGGGGGGGACAATCTAATATAAATACGCAGTATTTT. Translated, it gives CASRGGQSNINTQYF.